This T cell receptor beta chain came from a study of blood T cell repertoires in COVID-19. Study-wide context: The United States, Italy and Spain provided the acute and convalescent COVID-19 samples. In each case, the material was cDNA or gDNA derived from T cells, B-cell-depleted T cells, or PBMCs.

In the source study's methods: Amplification with reference gene primers provided the estimates of nucleated cell counts. Produced via immunoSEQ multiplex PCR; TCRdb's table is partial and in-frame only. D and trimming were read from the DNA, whereas the V and J calls and clone size are those reported in that table. The table lists about 330,000 clones, around 89% of them singletons. The TCR sequence derives from a woman aged 45-60 years with active or convalescent COVID-19. Sequenced sample: peripheral blood.

The CDR3 sequence is CASSLGGTDTQYF. The CDR3 DNA reads TGTGCCAGCAGTCTAGGGGGAACAGATACGCAGTATTTT. This sequence joins TRBV11-2 and TRBJ2-3; D possibly corresponds to TRBD1 (6 bases). Trimming stripped 6 bases from V and 3 bases from J, with 10 bases between. The CDR3 is made up of 13 amino acids. In germline, CDR1 is SGHAT, CDR2 FQNNGV.